Presented here are 32 T cell receptor beta chains from one specimen sequenced in a study of shared clonotypes between healthy human individuals. Clones were read by immunoSEQ multiplex PCR, and TCRdb kept only the in-frame ones, dropping some. The sample has a few hundred thousand clones, 50% to 80% seen once. Specimen: memory CD4+ T cells sorted from blood. Subset reported: CD45RA-negative fraction. These receptors all come from a man aged 25 to 40 in good health.

J is TRBJ2-2 and V is TRBV27; D might be TRBD1 or TRBD2, each matching 5 bases. V lost 6 bases and J lost 3, with 11 bases in between. The germline gives CDR1 MNHEY, CDR2 SMNVEV (reference sequence). The CDR3 contains 14 residues. The CDR3 protein is CASSLGTYTGELFF. Here the CDR3 DNA reads TGTGCCAGCAGCTTAGGGACCTACACCGGGGAGCTGTTTTTT.

This clone has just one count. The rearrangement joins TRBV28 to TRBJ2-7; TRBD2 agrees at 8 bases. Trimming took 4 bases from V and 3 from J; bases not matched to a gene: 8. Germline V gene data show CDR1 as MDHEN and CDR2 as SYDVKM. CDR3 length: 15 residues. The CDR3 spells CASSSSGTRVYEQYF. CDR3 coding DNA: TGTGCCAGCAGTTCCTCCGGGACTAGGGTCTACGAGCAGTACTTC. Complete variable domain (other parts from reference TRBV28 and TRBJ2-7): DVKVTQSSRYLVKRTGEKVFLECVQDMDHENMFWYRQDPGLGLRLIYFSYDVKMKEKGDIPEGYSVSREKKERFSLILESASTNQTSMYLCASSSSGTRVYEQYFGPGTRLTVT.

This clone came up many times. The chain joins TRBV29-1 to TRBJ2-1, with a tentative D call TRBD2 (7 bases). Per the germline V gene, CDR1 is SQVTM and CDR2 is ANQGSEA. CDR3 length: 14 residues. Trimming pared 5 bases from V and 7 bases from J, leaving 18 bases between. CDR3 sequence: CSVQGGGTINEQFF. CDR3 DNA: TGCAGCGTTCAGGGAGGGGGGACTATTAATGAGCAGTTCTTC.

The J gene is TRBJ2-7, the V gene TRBV9; D might be TRBD2 (5 bases). Germline CDR1 and CDR2: SGDLS and YYNGEE. V was pared by 3 bases and J by 2 bases, with 15 bases between. The CDR3 runs 15 residues. CDR3 sequence reads: CASSARAGEPYEQYF. CDR3 coding DNA: TGTGCCAGCAGCGCTCGAGCCGGGGAACCCTACGAGCAGTACTTC.

The chain combines TRBV18 with TRBJ2-2; 8 bases match TRBD1. Trimming at V came to 0 bases and at J to 4 bases, leaving 4 bases not matched to a gene. Germline V lookup: CDR1 KGHSH, CDR2 LQKENI. The CDR3 sequence is 16 residues long. CDR3 nucleotides: TGTGCCAGCTCACCACCTTCCCAGGGGGCCACCGGGGAGCTGTTTTTT. Its protein is CASSPPSQGATGELFF.

There are many counts of this clone. The chain employs TRBV7-6 and TRBJ2-1, with D perhaps TRBD1 (5 bases). CDR1 is SGHVS and CDR2 is FNYEAQ in the germline V gene. The CDR3 runs 13 residues. V lost 5 bases, J lost 9 bases, and 14 bases lay in between. The CDR3 DNA follows: TGTGCCAGCAGCCGAAACATACAGGCTGAGCAGTTCTTC. Its protein is CASSRNIQAEQFF. Complete variable domain (other parts from reference TRBV7-6 and TRBJ2-1): GAGVSQSPRYKVTKRGQDVALRCDPISGHVSLYWYRQALGQGPEFLTYFNYEAQQDKSGLPNDRFSAERPEGSISTLTIQRTEQRDSAMYRCASSRNIQAEQFFGPGTRLTVL.

This chain links TRBV15 with TRBJ2-7, with D possibly matching TRBD2 (6 bases). The ends were cut back, 4 bases at V and 7 bases at J, with 20 bases in the middle. The length of the CDR3 is 15 residues. CDR1 and CDR2 (germline): LNHNV, YYDKDF (reference sequence). The CDR3 region is CATSTSPGAEEEQYF. In DNA, the CDR3 is TGTGCCACCAGCACTTCCCCGGGAGCCGAGGAAGAGCAGTACTTC. The whole variable domain, filled in from reference TRBV15 and TRBJ2-7, reads DAMVIQNPRYQVTQFGKPVTLSCSQTLNHNVMYWYQQKSSQAPKLLFHYYDKDFNNEADTPDNFQSRRPNTSFCFLDIRSPGLGDTAMYLCATSTSPGAEEEQYFGPGTRLTVT.

The chain couples TRBV18 to TRBJ2-6; D possibly matches TRBD1 or TRBD2 (5 bases each). CDR3 length equals 16 residues. The V end was cut by 1 base, the J end by 0 bases, with 7 bases between. The germline V gene encodes CDR1 KGHSH and CDR2 LQKENI. The CDR3 loop is CASSPRGDSGANVLTF. The CDR3 nucleotides read TGTGCCAGCTCACCACGAGGGGACTCTGGGGCCAACGTCCTGACTTTC.

The V call is TRBV28, the J call TRBJ1-2, with D tentatively TRBD1 (5 bases). Trimming removed 5 bases from V and 4 bases from J, with 14 bases in between. CDR3 length: 14 amino acids. The V gene's germline CDR1 is MDHEN and CDR2 SYDVKM. Here the CDR3 reads CASSAGGGFYGYTF. The CDR3 DNA is TGTGCCAGCAGTGCCGGGGGAGGATTCTATGGCTACACCTTC.

The chain uses TRBV29-1 and TRBJ2-7; D is possibly TRBD1 (5 bases). V was clipped by 4 bases and J by 4 bases, with 14 bases between them. CDR1 is SQVTM, CDR2 ANQGSEA, per germline. There are 13 residues in the CDR3. Here the CDR3 reads CSVGVQGPYEQYF. Written as DNA, the CDR3 is TGCAGCGTTGGGGTCCAGGGTCCGTACGAGCAGTACTTC.

This rearrangement joins TRBV5-5 to TRBJ2-7; 8 bases are a match to TRBD2. Germline CDR1 is SGHKS and CDR2 is YYEKEE (reference sequence). This CDR3 has 15 residues. J was trimmed by 5 bases and V by 2 bases; bases with no gene match: 9. DNA for the CDR3: TGTGCCAGCAGCTTTGTCGTCGGGAGGGCCAACGAGCAGTACTTC. Amino acids: CASSFVVGRANEQYF.

In its sample, this clone was seen a few times. The chain employs TRBV11-2 and TRBJ2-1, with 8 bases identical to TRBD1. The germline gives CDR1 SGHAT, CDR2 FQNNGV. The CDR3 contains 15 residues. V shed 4 bases and J 4 bases; nucleotides not matched to a gene: 6. The DNA of the CDR3 is TGTGCCAGCAGCTCCCCGGGACAGGATTACAATGAGCAGTTCTTC. It translates to CASSSPGQDYNEQFF.

This chain joins TRBV15 and TRBJ2-1; D is unclear. This CDR3 spans 14 amino acids. The germline V and J ends were trimmed by 1 base and 3 bases, with 7 bases remaining between them. CDR1 and CDR2 from the germline V gene are LNHNV and YYDKDF (reference sequence). The CDR3, as DNA: TGTGCCACCAGCAGAGTCAGAGGCTACAATGAGCAGTTCTTC. Its translation is CATSRVRGYNEQFF.

J is TRBJ2-2 and V is TRBV5-6; D remains unclear. CDR1 SGHDT and CDR2 YYEEEE come from the germline V gene. V lost 0 bases to trimming and J lost 9 bases, with 6 bases between them. CDR3 length: 12 residues. The CDR3 DNA reads TGTGCCAGCAGCTTGGTCTCGCGGGAGCTGTTTTTT. Encoded protein: CASSLVSRELFF.

The rearrangement uses TRBV2 and TRBJ2-1, with D possibly being TRBD1 (5 bases). CDR3 length: 14 amino acids. Germline loops: CDR1 SNHLY, CDR2 FYNNEI. The ends were cut back, 5 bases at V and 5 bases at J, with 13 bases in the middle. CDR3 sequence reads: CASSPGYRDNEQFF. CDR3 nucleotides: TGTGCCAGCAGTCCAGGGTATAGGGACAATGAGCAGTTCTTC.

The chain combines TRBV5-1 with TRBJ2-7; 7 positions agree with TRBD1. The CDR3 totals 18 residues. Germline V CDR1 and CDR2: SGHRS, YFSETQ. Germline trimming cut 1 base from V and 0 bases from J; bases unmatched to any gene: 13. The CDR3 here is CASSLMPGQRLSSYEQYF. CDR3 DNA sequence: TGCGCCAGCAGCTTGATGCCGGGACAGCGACTCAGCTCCTACGAGCAGTACTTC.

V gene TRBV19 combines with J gene TRBJ2-6; the D is unclear. The ends were cut back, 1 base at V and 4 bases at J, with 8 bases in the middle. Germline CDR1 LNHDA, CDR2 SQIVND (reference sequence). This CDR3 is built from 15 residues. The CDR3 here is CASSIVMQGANVLTF. CDR3 in DNA: TGTGCCAGTAGTATAGTAATGCAGGGGGCCAACGTCCTGACTTTC.

J is TRBJ2-1 and V is TRBV4-1, with TRBD2 matching 7 bases. Germline loops: CDR1 MGHRA, CDR2 YSYEKL. Unmatched junction bases numbered 4, after V lost 3 bases and J lost 8 bases. The CDR3 is made up of 13 amino acids. The chain's CDR3 is CASSQTSLDEQFF. The CDR3 DNA reads TGCGCCAGCAGCCAGACTAGCCTCGATGAGCAGTTCTTC.

The chain links TRBV2 to TRBJ1-5; a weak D match, TRBD1 (5 bases). This CDR3 comprises 15 residues. Germline values: CDR1 SNHLY, CDR2 FYNNEI. V was cut by 7 bases and J by 6 bases, with 19 bases left in between. The CDR3 reads CASNSDPRVGQPQHF. The CDR3 coding sequence is TGTGCCAGCAATAGTGATCCCAGGGTGGGTCAGCCCCAGCATTTT.

This clone was seen a single time. The V call is TRBV19, the J call TRBJ2-4; possibly TRBD1 for D (7 bases). V gave up 7 bases and J gave up 6 bases, with 16 bases separating them. The CDR3 contains 14 residues. Germline CDR1 and CDR2: LNHDA and SQIVND (reference sequence). CDR3 in DNA: TGTGCCAGTACCGGAGGGGGCTTAAGAAACATTCAGTACTTC. It specifies CASTGGGLRNIQYF.

This clone has only a few counts. The chain links TRBV5-1 to TRBJ2-2, with 9 nucleotides matching TRBD2. In germline, CDR1 is SGHRS, CDR2 YFSETQ. The V and J ends lost 4 bases and 6 bases, in that order; junction bases with no gene match: 7. The CDR3 is 15 residues long. CDR3 sequence (DNA): TGCGCCAGCAGCGATATTAGCGGGAGCCCCGGGGAGCTGTTTTTT. Translating gives CASSDISGSPGELFF. Together with reference TRBV5-1 and TRBJ2-2, the CDR3 gives the full variable domain: KAGVTQTPRYLIKTRGQQVTLSCSPISGHRSVSWYQQTPGQGLQFLFEYFSETQRNKGNFPGRFSGRQFSNSRSEMNVSTLELGDSALYLCASSDISGSPGELFFGEGSRLTVL.

This chain joins TRBV5-4 and TRBJ1-2; D not resolved. The CDR3 contains 14 residues. CDR1 is SGHNT and CDR2 is YYREEE in the germline V gene (reference sequence). Between the trimmed V and J ends, which lost 3 bases and 5 bases, there was a span of 14 bases. The CDR3 loop reads CASSSKNFRYGYTF. Written as DNA, the CDR3 is TGTGCCAGCAGCTCTAAGAATTTCCGGTATGGCTACACCTTC.

The J gene is TRBJ2-2, the V gene TRBV2; no clear D gene. Germline V gives CDR1 SNHLY, CDR2 FYNNEI. CDR3 length: 13 amino acids. With 4 bases removed from V and 4 bases from J, the gap between germline ends came to 7 bases. The CDR3 region is CASSVLATGELFF. The CDR3 DNA reads TGTGCCAGCAGTGTGTTAGCCACCGGGGAGCTGTTTTTT.

This chain connects TRBV9 to TRBJ2-6; unclear D gene. Trimming cost V 2 bases and J 4 bases, with 7 bases left between them. CDR3 length equals 14 residues. CDR1 and CDR2 from the germline V gene are SGDLS and YYNGEE. In nucleotides, the CDR3 is TGTGCCAGCAGCGTTCACTGGGGGGCCAACGTCCTGACTTTC. This gives the protein CASSVHWGANVLTF.

The chain employs TRBV15 and TRBJ1-2; D not resolved. The ends were cut back, 0 bases at V and 4 bases at J, with 9 bases in the middle. Germline V lookup: CDR1 LNHNV, CDR2 YYDKDF (reference sequence). There are 14 residues in the CDR3. DNA for the CDR3: TGTGCCACCAGCAGAGACCGGGCCCTCTATGGCTACACCTTC. Its translation is CATSRDRALYGYTF.

This clone was observed a handful of times. The chain has TRBV5-5 and TRBJ2-7; D might be TRBD2 (6 bases). V was clipped by 8 bases and J by 0 bases, with 21 bases between them. CDR3 size: 16 residues. Germline V gene sequence: CDR1 SGHKS, CDR2 YYEKEE (reference sequence). Written as DNA, the CDR3 is TGTGCCAGTCATTCTGGGACTCTCCAACTCTCCTACGAGCAGTACTTC. It translates to CASHSGTLQLSYEQYF. Drawing the rest from reference TRBV5-5 and TRBJ2-7, the complete variable domain is DAGVTQSPTHLIKTRGQQVTLRCSPISGHKSVSWYQQVLGQGPQFIFQYYEKEERGRGNFPDRFSARQFPNYSSELNVNALLLGDSALYLCASHSGTLQLSYEQYFGPGTRLTVT.

The rearrangement joins TRBV4-3 to TRBJ2-3; 10 positions agree with TRBD2. Germline lookup yields CDR1 LGHNA and CDR2 YSLEER. The CDR3 consists of 17 residues. The V gene end was trimmed by 0 bases and the J gene end by 5 bases; junction bases not matched to a gene: 8. This CDR3 is CASSQEESGRALDTQYF. For the CDR3, the DNA is TGCGCCAGCAGCCAAGAAGAGAGCGGGAGGGCCTTAGATACGCAGTATTTT.

V is TRBV6-5 and J is TRBJ2-2; perhaps TRBD2 as D (6 bases). Trimming removed 6 bases from V and 6 bases from J, with 17 bases in between. The CDR3 sequence is 15 residues long. Germline lookup yields CDR1 MNHEY and CDR2 SVGAGI. DNA for the CDR3: TGTGCCAGCAGACCCCGACTAGTTTCGGCCGGGGAGCTGTTTTTT. Its translation is CASRPRLVSAGELFF.

The chain joins TRBV7-9 to TRBJ2-7, with TRBD1 identical over 8 bases. This CDR3 comprises 14 residues. The germline CDR1 and CDR2 sequences are SEHNR and FQNEAQ (reference sequence). The trim removed 5 bases at V and 2 bases at J, leaving 5 bases unmatched. DNA for the CDR3: TGTGCCAGCAGCAAGGGACAGGAAGCCTACGAGCAGTACTTC. Its translation is CASSKGQEAYEQYF. Complete variable domain (other parts from reference TRBV7-9 and TRBJ2-7): DTGVSQNPRHKITKRGQNVTFRCDPISEHNRLYWYRQTLGQGPEFLTYFQNEAQLEKSRLLSDRFSAERPKGSFSTLEIQRTEQGDSAMYLCASSKGQEAYEQYFGPGTRLTVT.

J is TRBJ1-4 and V is TRBV4-3; 7 bases are shared with TRBD1. The CDR3 sequence is 15 residues long. The V and J ends lost 1 base and 4 bases, in that order; junction bases with no gene match: 3. Looked up from germline, CDR1 is LGHNA and CDR2 is YSLEER. CDR3 in amino acids: CASSQARGYNEKLFF. The CDR3 DNA reads as TGCGCCAGCAGCCAAGCCAGGGGGTATAATGAAAAACTGTTTTTT.

This chain connects TRBV5-4 to TRBJ2-1; no reliable D call. The V end was cut by 1 base, the J end by 6 bases, with 14 bases between. Germline V gene sequence: CDR1 SGHNT, CDR2 YYREEE (reference sequence). The CDR3 contains 15 residues. CDR3 sequence: CASSLSGSFPNEQFF. CDR3 coding DNA: TGTGCCAGCAGCTTGAGTGGCTCTTTCCCCAATGAGCAGTTCTTC.

The chain recombines TRBV6-5 with TRBJ2-1, with 7 bases lining up with TRBD2. The trim removed 7 bases at V and 9 bases at J, leaving 9 bases unmatched. This CDR3 region has 13 residues. Looked up from germline, CDR1 is MNHEY and CDR2 is SVGAGI. The CDR3 coding sequence is TGTGCCAGCATTCTCGGGACTAAGGTTGAGCAGTTCTTC. Its protein product is CASILGTKVEQFF.